This T cell receptor (beta chain) was identified during a study of regulatory T cells in long-lasting Graves disease. Across the whole study: Over 5 years of antithyroid drugs with positive TSH receptor antibodies was taken to mean persistent Graves' disease.

There are many counts of this clonotype. V was shortened by 0 bases and J by 5 bases, with 9 bases between the two germline ends. This CDR3 comprises 13 residues. Germline V CDR1 and CDR2: SGHRS, YFSETQ. Building of the TCR beta libraries involved iRepertoire HTBI primers and Arm-PCR of CDR3 regions. Using its own MiXCR run on the multiplex PCR reads, TCRdb lists one record per CDR3 protein. The sample has about 430,000 distinct CDR3 sequences; roughly 21% are singletons. Time point defined: persistent/refractory GD, antithyroid drugs over 5 years with positive TRAb. Extracted RNA from PBMCs served as the source of the TCR library. Patients were from an endocrinology department in Xi'an, China. The peripheral blood volume drawn was around 9.6 milliliters, and it was collected into EDTA tubes.

This specimen consisted of peripheral blood mononuclear cells (PBMCs), obtained when the disease was refractory, from a patient treated with antithyroid drugs. The V call is TRBV5-1, the J call TRBJ2-7; D is possibly TRBD2 (5 bases). The sequence was collected from a female donor with Graves disease. In nucleotides, the CDR3 is TGCGCCAGCAGCTTGGGTCCCGGGGACGAGCAGTACTTC. Its translation: CASSLGPGDEQYF.